These 24 T cell receptor beta chains came from one sample sequenced in a study of OX40 agonist ivuxolimab in advanced cancers. Method: immunoSEQ multiplex PCR; TCRdb's copy keeps in-frame clones and lacks some. The top ten clones hold approximately 1.8% of a sample with 74,000 or so clones, less than 95% of them seen once. The material was CD4+ or CD8+ T cells sorted from blood, obtained in a trial of the OX40 agonist ivuxolimab. The receptors here all came from an adult with an advanced solid tumor such as melanoma, head and neck, liver or kidney cancer.

This clone has only one observation. The V gene is TRBV7-9, the J gene TRBJ1-5; D uncertain. This CDR3 is 16 amino acids long. V lost 3 bases to trimming and J lost 2 bases, with 14 bases between them. Germline V gene data show CDR1 as SEHNR and CDR2 as FQNEAQ (reference sequence). This CDR3 is CASSFGRVSGNQPQHF. Written as DNA, the CDR3 is TGTGCCAGCAGCTTTGGAAGGGTTAGTGGCAATCAGCCCCAGCATTTT.

This chain connects TRBV7-8 to TRBJ2-7, with D perhaps TRBD2 (6 bases). Trimming took off 5 bases at V and 7 bases at J, with 9 bases between the two ends. This CDR3 is built from 11 residues. Germline CDR1 and CDR2: SGHVS and FQNEAQ. CDR3 sequence (DNA): TGTGCCAGCAGCGCTGGAGGGGAGCAGTACTTC. Translation gives CASSAGGEQYF.

J is TRBJ2-5 and V is TRBV4-2, with D possibly called TRBD1 or TRBD2 (6 bases each). Germline CDR1 is LGHNA and CDR2 is YNFKEQ. V gave up 1 base and J gave up 5 bases, with 17 bases separating them. The CDR3 loop spans 16 amino acids. DNA of the CDR3: TGTGCCAGCAGCCAAGCGTGGGGGGCCCCTGAGGAGACCCAGTACTTC. Translated: CASSQAWGAPEETQYF.

The chain employs TRBV13 and TRBJ2-5; TRBD1 is a possible D gene (6 bases). The germline V gene has CDR1 PRHDT and CDR2 FYEKMQ (reference sequence). The germline V and J ends were trimmed by 5 bases and 4 bases, with 14 bases remaining between them. The CDR3 has 14 residues. The CDR3 spells CASSHTQGRETQYF. For the CDR3, the DNA is TGTGCCAGCAGCCATACACAGGGACGAGAGACCCAGTACTTC.

V gene TRBV19 combines with J gene TRBJ1-1, with 9 bases fitting TRBD1. The germline V gene encodes CDR1 LNHDA and CDR2 SQIVND (reference sequence). Unmatched junction bases numbered 4, after V lost 4 bases and J lost 1 base. This CDR3 has 15 amino acids. The CDR3 nucleotides read TGTGCCAGTAGTACACCGGGACAGGGGAACACTGAAGCTTTCTTT. As protein: CASSTPGQGNTEAFF.

This chain joins TRBV28 and TRBJ2-5; 9 bases fit TRBD2. Judging by the DNA end, TRBJ2-7 fits better; the J call may be wrong. CDR1 is MDHEN, CDR2 SYDVKM, per germline. This CDR3 contains 15 residues. The chain's CDR3 is CASSRLAGQVYEQYF. DNA for the CDR3: TGTGCCAGCAGTAGGCTAGCGGGGCAAGTCTACGAGCAGTACTTC.

This sequence joins TRBV5-1 and TRBJ2-1; 8 bases are a match to TRBD2. V shed 2 bases, J shed 4 bases, and the junction held 5 bases outside the gene matches. CDR3 size: 15 residues. The V gene's germline CDR1 is SGHRS and CDR2 YFSETQ. CDR3 DNA sequence: TGCGCCAGCAGCTTCTCCCGGGGGGGTTACAATGAGCAGTTCTTC. This gives the protein CASSFSRGGYNEQFF. The variable domain in full, with the rest retrieved from reference TRBV5-1 and TRBJ2-1, is KAGVTQTPRYLIKTRGQQVTLSCSPISGHRSVSWYQQTPGQGLQFLFEYFSETQRNKGNFPGRFSGRQFSNSRSEMNVSTLELGDSALYLCASSFSRGGYNEQFFGPGTRLTVL.

The chain carries TRBV18 and TRBJ2-7; 11 positions agree with TRBD2. The germline V gene has CDR1 KGHSH and CDR2 LQKENI. The CDR3 runs to 14 residues. V shed 6 bases, J shed 4 bases, and the junction held 5 bases outside the gene matches. CDR3 nucleotides: TGTGCCAGCTCCCTGGGACTAGCGGATTACGAGCAGTACTTC. Translated: CASSLGLADYEQYF.

The chain carries TRBV7-7 and TRBJ1-3; D gene ambiguous. The CDR3 has 14 amino acids. Germline CDR1 is SSHAT and CDR2 is FNYEAQ (reference sequence). V was pared by 5 bases and J by 2 bases, with 10 bases between. The CDR3 loop reads CASSAGGAGNTIYF. The CDR3 DNA sequence: TGTGCCAGCAGCGCCGGCGGGGCTGGAAACACCATATATTTT.

This clone was seen only a few times. The CDR3 is CASSLLGNQPQHF. CDR3 in DNA: TGCGCCAGCAGCTTGCTAGGGAATCAGCCCCAGCATTTT. This chain uses TRBV5-1 with TRBJ1-5; D is uncertain. CDR1 and CDR2 (germline): SGHRS, YFSETQ. V was cut by 1 base and J by 4 bases, with 6 bases left in between. The CDR3 is 13 amino acids. Full variable domain (missing parts from reference TRBV5-1 and TRBJ1-5): KAGVTQTPRYLIKTRGQQVTLSCSPISGHRSVSWYQQTPGQGLQFLFEYFSETQRNKGNFPGRFSGRQFSNSRSEMNVSTLELGDSALYLCASSLLGNQPQHFGDGTRLSIL.

This chain uses TRBV5-1 with TRBJ2-2; TRBD1 matches 8 bases. V was clipped by 4 bases and J by 11 bases; unmatched bases: 19. This CDR3 has 17 residues. CDR1 SGHRS and CDR2 YFSETQ come from the germline V gene. DNA of the CDR3: TGCGCCAGCAGCCCCCATCGGGGGACAGGCTCACAGGTAGAGCTGTTTTTT. It yields the protein CASSPHRGTGSQVELFF.

The chain has TRBV5-4 and TRBJ2-7, with 12 bases fitting TRBD2. Germline values: CDR1 SGHNT, CDR2 YYREEE (reference sequence). The CDR3 consists of 16 residues. V was clipped by 0 bases and J by 4 bases; unmatched bases: 5. The CDR3 spells CASSLGASGRGYEQYF. The CDR3 DNA follows: TGTGCCAGCAGCTTGGGGGCTAGCGGGAGGGGATACGAGCAGTACTTC. Complete variable domain (other parts from reference TRBV5-4 and TRBJ2-7): ETGVTQSPTHLIKTRGQQVTLRCSSQSGHNTVSWYQQALGQGPQFIFQYYREEENGRGNFPPRFSGLQFPNYSSELNVNALELDDSALYLCASSLGASGRGYEQYFGPGTRLTVT.

The J gene is TRBJ1-1, the V gene TRBV9; D remains ambiguous. CDR3 length: 13 residues. The germline V gene has CDR1 SGDLS and CDR2 YYNGEE. V was trimmed by 4 bases and J by 7 bases, leaving 14 bases between them. This CDR3 is CASSPWTGGEAFF. CDR3 DNA sequence: TGTGCCAGCAGCCCTTGGACTGGCGGTGAAGCTTTCTTT.

The V call is TRBV6-1, the J call TRBJ2-1; TRBD1 matches 8 bases. Germline V gene lookup returns CDR1 MNHNS and CDR2 SASEGT. J was trimmed by 12 bases and V by 7 bases; bases with no gene match: 8. The CDR3 runs to 12 residues. CDR3 DNA sequence: TGTGCCAGCAAACATACCGGGACAGGGCAGTTCTTC. Encoded protein: CASKHTGTGQFF.

The chain is built from TRBV11-3 and TRBJ2-3, with 14 positions matching TRBD2. Germline assignment: CDR1 SGHNT and CDR2 YENEEA. This CDR3 contains 17 residues. With 4 bases clipped from V and 4 bases from J, the junction kept 7 bases outside the gene matches. This CDR3 reads CASSYRRLAGGPDTQYF. In DNA form, the CDR3 reads TGTGCCAGCAGCTATAGGAGACTAGCGGGAGGGCCAGATACGCAGTATTTT.

The CDR3 coding sequence is TGCGCCAGCAGCCGCCGGTGGGCACTTGTAAATCAGCCCCAGCATTTT. Its protein is CASSRRWALVNQPQHF. This chain links TRBV5-1 with TRBJ1-5, with D hard to call. In germline, CDR1 is SGHRS, CDR2 YFSETQ. The V gene lost 4 bases and the J gene lost 4 bases, with 18 bases spanning the gap. This CDR3 contains 16 residues.

The chain couples TRBV7-9 to TRBJ2-5, with a weak D call TRBD2 (6 bases). The V gene's germline CDR1 is SEHNR and CDR2 FQNEAQ (reference sequence). CDR3 length: 16 residues. V was cut by 4 bases and J by 4 bases, with 19 bases left in between. CDR3 sequence (DNA): TGTGCCAGCAGCTCGGGGACGGGAGTGGTCGGAGAGACCCAGTACTTC. The encoded protein is CASSSGTGVVGETQYF.

Comment on this clone: The junction differs from germline at one of its ends, possibly a read error. V and J are TRBV10-3 and TRBJ1-2, with 8 nucleotides matching TRBD1. The CDR3 has 13 residues. CDR1 and CDR2 from the germline V gene are ENHRY and SYGVKD. CDR3 nucleotides: TGTGCCATCAGTCCGGGACAGGACTATGGTTACACCTTC. As protein: CAISPGQDYGYTF.

The chain combines TRBV7-9 with TRBJ1-1; 8 bases align to TRBD1. This CDR3 comprises 16 residues. Germline values: CDR1 SEHNR, CDR2 FQNEAQ (reference sequence). The J segment lost 1 base and the V segment lost 4 bases, leaving 8 bases of the junction unmatched. The CDR3 DNA follows: TGTGCCAGCAGCTACGATCCGGGGACAGGGAACACTGAAGCTTTCTTT. As protein: CASSYDPGTGNTEAFF.

This chain links TRBV7-9 with TRBJ1-1; TRBD1 might be the D (5 bases). V was clipped by 2 bases and J by 7 bases, with 17 bases between them. The CDR3 runs to 15 residues. CDR1 SEHNR and CDR2 FQNEAQ come from the germline V gene (reference sequence). The CDR3 here is CASSLLFGTKVEAFF. The CDR3 DNA reads TGTGCCAGCAGCTTATTGTTCGGGACCAAGGTTGAAGCTTTCTTT.

The table lists this clone with a few counts. The CDR3 coding sequence is TGCGCCAGCAGCCAAGATCTCGTAAGGGGGGGCTTTTTCTATGGCTACACCTTC. Amino acids: CASSQDLVRGGFFYGYTF. The V call is TRBV4-3, the J call TRBJ1-2; TRBD1 might be the D (6 bases). CDR1 LGHNA and CDR2 YSLEER come from the germline V gene. V was pared by 0 bases and J by 4 bases, with 21 bases between. The CDR3 totals 18 residues.

This chain links TRBV19 with TRBJ1-5; 8 bases match TRBD1. Germline CDR1 and CDR2: LNHDA and SQIVND (reference sequence). V was clipped by 3 bases and J by 9 bases; unmatched bases: 7. CDR3 length equals 14 residues. The CDR3 bases are TGTGCCAGTAGTATGGAGGACAGGGATAGGCCCCAGCATTTT. It translates to CASSMEDRDRPQHF.

The chain uses TRBV7-3 and TRBJ2-3, with 14 bases identical to TRBD2. The CDR3 totals 15 residues. The junction had 3 bases not matched to a gene; V was cut back by 5 bases and J by 5 bases. Germline V gene data show CDR1 as SGHTA and CDR2 as FQGTGA. The CDR3 sequence is CASSVGTSGGDTQYF. CDR3 nucleotides: TGTGCCAGCAGCGTAGGGACTAGCGGGGGAGATACGCAGTATTTT.

The CDR3 DNA is TGTGCCAGCAGCTTAGGTTTGGGACGCTGGTACCAAGAGACCCAGTACTTC. Amino acids: CASSLGLGRWYQETQYF. This chain joins TRBV7-6 and TRBJ2-5; either TRBD1 or TRBD2 may supply D (5 bases each). CDR1 and CDR2 from the germline V gene are SGHVS and FNYEAQ. This CDR3 has 17 amino acids. Trimming pared 1 base from V and 0 bases from J, leaving 15 bases between.